A selection of T cell receptor beta chains follows, all from one sample in a study of cytomegalovirus exposure and HLA in healthy donors. Assay used: immunoSEQ multiplex PCR; TCRdb lists only in-frame clones, some missing. The sample lists some 200,000 clones, 80% to 85% occurring once. The sample taken for sequencing was PBMCs. Receptors were obtained from a man aged 35-49 years in good health and CMV-seropositive. The CDR3 runs from the conserved cysteine through the conserved F or W. D genes are given only for firm matches. The size of a clone is reported for some rows only, either as once, few or many, or as a class for expanded clones.

clone_size: NA; d_call: TRBD2; v_call: TRBV27; j_call: TRBJ2-7; cdr3_aa: CASSLGTSGGVSYEQYF; cdr3_nt: TGTGCCAGCAGTTTAGGGACTAGCGGGGGCGTCTCCTACGAGCAGTACTTC
clone_size: NA; d_call: TRBD2; v_call: TRBV6-6; j_call: TRBJ2-1; cdr3_aa: CASSGLAGGIYEQFF; cdr3_nt: TGTGCCAGCAGTGGACTAGCGGGGGGCATCTATGAGCAGTTCTTC
clone_size: NA; d_call: NA; v_call: TRBV6-5; j_call: TRBJ1-4; cdr3_aa: CASNRGTTNEKLFF; cdr3_nt: TGTGCCAGCAATAGGGGGACGACTAATGAAAAACTGTTTTTT
clone_size: NA; d_call: TRBD1; v_call: TRBV5-3; j_call: TRBJ2-2; cdr3_aa: CARSMYRGPGELFF; cdr3_nt: TGTGCCAGAAGCATGTACAGGGGGCCCGGGGAGCTGTTTTTT
clone_size: NA; d_call: TRBD2; v_call: TRBV28; j_call: TRBJ2-1; cdr3_aa: CASSSLVPELAGNNNEQFF; cdr3_nt: TGTGCCAGCAGTTCCCTTGTACCGGAACTAGCGGGGAACAACAATGAGCAGTTCTTC
clone_size: NA; d_call: TRBD1; v_call: TRBV4-2; j_call: TRBJ1-5; cdr3_aa: CASSHHRQGYNQPQHF; cdr3_nt: TGTGCCAGCAGCCACCATAGACAGGGTTACAATCAGCCCCAGCATTTT
clone_size: NA; d_call: NA; v_call: TRBV5-4; j_call: TRBJ2-3; cdr3_aa: CASSQAPNSRDTQYF; cdr3_nt: TGTGCCAGCAGCCAGGCCCCCAACAGTCGAGATACGCAGTATTTT
clone_size: NA; d_call: TRBD1; v_call: TRBV2; j_call: TRBJ2-7; cdr3_aa: CASSSHRGSYEQYF; cdr3_nt: TGTGCCAGCAGTAGTCACAGGGGATCGTACGAGCAGTACTTC
clone_size: NA; d_call: NA; v_call: TRBV10-3; j_call: TRBJ2-2; cdr3_aa: CAISESEAAGARGELFF; cdr3_nt: TGTGCCATCAGTGAGTCGGAGGCGGCAGGGGCGCGCGGGGAGCTGTTTTTT
clone_size: NA; d_call: TRBD2; v_call: TRBV6-4; j_call: TRBJ2-5; cdr3_aa: CASSDRSSGGRAETQYF; cdr3_nt: TGTGCCAGCAGTGACCGTAGTAGCGGGGGCCGTGCAGAGACCCAGTACTTC
clone_size: NA; d_call: NA; v_call: TRBV30; j_call: TRBJ2-7; cdr3_aa: CAWSRDLSYEQYF; cdr3_nt: TGTGCCTGGAGTCGCGATCTGTCCTACGAGCAGTACTTC
clone_size: NA; d_call: TRBD1; v_call: TRBV5-1; j_call: TRBJ2-5; cdr3_aa: CASSYGQEETQYF; cdr3_nt: TGCGCCAGCAGCTACGGACAGGAGGAGACCCAGTACTTC
clone_size: NA; d_call: TRBD1; v_call: TRBV7-9; j_call: TRBJ2-5; cdr3_aa: CASSGTGGEKTQYF; cdr3_nt: TGTGCCAGCAGCGGGACAGGGGGCGAAAAGACCCAGTACTTC
clone_size: NA; d_call: TRBD1; v_call: TRBV19; j_call: TRBJ2-5; cdr3_aa: CASSPVGATGGTETQYF; cdr3_nt: TGTGCCAGTAGTCCCGTCGGGGCGACAGGGGGCACGGAGACCCAGTACTTC
clone_size: NA; d_call: NA; v_call: TRBV7-8; j_call: TRBJ2-2; cdr3_aa: CASSFVGELFF; cdr3_nt: TGTGCCAGCAGCTTCGTCGGGGAGCTGTTTTTT
clone_size: NA; d_call: NA; v_call: TRBV5-8; j_call: TRBJ1-1; cdr3_aa: CASIPPGGFQNTEAFF; cdr3_nt: TGTGCCAGCATACCCCCGGGAGGATTCCAGAACACTGAAGCTTTCTTT
clone_size: NA; d_call: NA; v_call: TRBV7-3; j_call: TRBJ1-1; cdr3_aa: CASRGADENTEAFF; cdr3_nt: TGTGCCAGCAGAGGGGCAGATGAGAACACTGAAGCTTTCTTT
clone_size: NA; d_call: NA; v_call: TRBV9; j_call: TRBJ2-1; cdr3_aa: CASSVGVGSYNEQFF; cdr3_nt: TGTGCCAGCAGCGTCGGGGTCGGCTCCTACAATGAGCAGTTCTTC
clone_size: NA; d_call: TRBD2; v_call: TRBV7-2; j_call: TRBJ2-1; cdr3_aa: CASSFSGGKGNEQFF; cdr3_nt: TGTGCCAGCAGCTTTAGCGGGGGCAAGGGCAATGAGCAGTTCTTC
clone_size: NA; d_call: NA; v_call: TRBV28; j_call: TRBJ1-5; cdr3_aa: CASTAPGAQHF; cdr3_nt: TGTGCCAGCACCGCCCCAGGGGCCCAGCATTTT
clone_size: NA; d_call: TRBD1; v_call: TRBV5-1; j_call: TRBJ2-7; cdr3_aa: CASSPWTGTGEQYF; cdr3_nt: TGCGCCAGCAGCCCCTGGACAGGGACTGGCGAGCAGTACTTC
clone_size: NA; d_call: NA; v_call: TRBV4-3; j_call: TRBJ2-5; cdr3_aa: CASSQGGGTRETQYF; cdr3_nt: TGCGCCAGCAGCCAAGGGGGCGGGACCAGGGAGACCCAGTACTTC
clone_size: NA; d_call: TRBD1; v_call: TRBV6-5; j_call: TRBJ1-5; cdr3_aa: CASSPDRSGNQPQHF; cdr3_nt: TGTGCCAGCAGCCCGGACAGGTCCGGCAATCAGCCCCAGCATTTT
clone_size: once; d_call: TRBD1; v_call: TRBV7-9; j_call: TRBJ2-7; cdr3_aa: CASSSRDRASYEQYF; cdr3_nt: TGTGCCAGCAGCTCCCGGGACAGGGCCTCCTACGAGCAGTACTTC
clone_size: few; d_call: TRBD1; v_call: TRBV7-2; j_call: TRBJ1-2; cdr3_aa: CASSPGTGGYYGYTF; cdr3_nt: TGTGCCAGCAGCCCGGGGACAGGGGGCTACTATGGCTACACCTTC
clone_size: NA; d_call: NA; v_call: TRBV10-1; j_call: TRBJ1-5; cdr3_aa: CASSGAPVRVCNQPQHF; cdr3_nt: TGCGCCAGCAGTGGTGCTCCAGTCCGGGTTTGCAATCAGCCCCAGCATTTT
clone_size: NA; d_call: TRBD1; v_call: TRBV18; j_call: TRBJ1-4; cdr3_aa: CASSLRDRGEKLFF; cdr3_nt: TGTGCCAGCTCACTCCGGGACAGGGGTGAAAAACTGTTTTTT